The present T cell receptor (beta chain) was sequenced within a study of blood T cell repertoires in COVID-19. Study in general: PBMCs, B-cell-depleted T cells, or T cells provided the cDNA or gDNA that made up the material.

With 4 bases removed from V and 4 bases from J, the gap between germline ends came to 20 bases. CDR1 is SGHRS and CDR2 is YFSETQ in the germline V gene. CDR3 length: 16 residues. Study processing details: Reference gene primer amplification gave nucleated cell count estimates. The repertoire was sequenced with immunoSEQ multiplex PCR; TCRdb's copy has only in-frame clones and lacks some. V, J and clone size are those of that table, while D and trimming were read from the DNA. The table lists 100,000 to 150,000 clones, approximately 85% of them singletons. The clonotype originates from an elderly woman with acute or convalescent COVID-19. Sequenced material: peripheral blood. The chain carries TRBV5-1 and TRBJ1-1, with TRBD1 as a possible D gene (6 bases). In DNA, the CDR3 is TGCGCCAGCAGCGAGAGCCCCAGGGGACTAGTCACTGAAGCTTTCTTT. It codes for CASSESPRGLVTEAFF.